This T cell receptor (beta chain) comes out of a study of cytomegalovirus exposure and HLA in healthy donors (dated by TCRdb to about 2017). With respect to the entire study: An earlier analysis of some 600 of the donors reported roughly 300 Gb of sequence data and around 100 million unique TCR beta sequences obtained from around 180 million T cells. Approximately 330 gigabases of sequencing data and approximately 92 million unique TCR sequences made up an early release that covered around 640 HLA-typed donors. The genetic ancestry cluster associated with self-reported Caucasian donors included 70% to 85% of the roughly 360 genotyped donors. The study aimed to test whether signatures of past pathogen exposure could be identified by cataloging public T cell receptors. The study used immunosequencing to profile the T cell repertoires of approximately 650 subjects and linked those repertoires to cytomegalovirus serostatus. A separate validation cohort of about 110 different subjects was used in addition to the roughly 670-subject first cohort. High-throughput TCR immunosequencing, statistical association of individual TCRs with disease status, and machine learning were combined to predict cytomegalovirus infection status. A later analysis re-analyzed previously published TCR beta repertoires from roughly 690 donors and added high-resolution HLA genotyping to study TCR occurrence patterns. In the later analysis, no new phenotypic data were used to find candidate immune exposures; instead, reliance was placed on TCR beta sequences and their occurrence across donors. In an earlier analysis of a few hundred of the donors, high-throughput TCR beta sequencing was used to judge whether each TCR beta V gene segment behaved as functional or pseudogenic. Alongside the repertoire data, information on donor age, sex, ethnicity and CMV serostatus was compiled. A later genetic analysis used genome-wide SNP genotypes for about 60% of the roughly 700 donors, treating that subset as a discovery cohort. All discovery cohort repertoires had been generated using a single sequencing platform. HLA typing included class I and class II loci at four-digit resolution. The number of donors typed differed by locus, with about 629-630 for A, B, C, DRB1 and DQB1, about 500 for DQA1, some 570 for DPA1, and approximately 470 for DPB1. A handful of DR-DQ haplotypes were handled as single units for association and clustering because linkage in the cohort was strong. Among several hundred genotyped donors of the cohort, an average of around 250,000 unique TCR beta nucleotide sequences was sequenced per donor, of which roughly 17% were non-productive.

Libraries were built with the immunoSEQ multiplex PCR assay. For the multiplex PCR, a mixture combining 60 forward primers for TCR Vbeta segments and 13 reverse primers for TCR Jbeta segments was used. The CDR3 region of rearranged TCR beta genes was amplified from genomic DNA with a multiplex PCR assay. On the Illumina HiSeq System, the amplified TCR beta libraries were sequenced as 87-base-pair reads. Concerning the study's data processing: In a later analysis, roughly 80 million unique TCR beta chains were counted across the approximately 640 repertoires, and roughly 10 million of these chains were shared by at least two donors. A nearest-neighbor algorithm error-corrected the raw reads and collapsed the reads into unique sequences, merging closely related sequences to remove PCR and sequencing errors. To assign V, D and J gene segments, CDR3 sequences were aligned to IMGT reference sequences. For a sequence to be retained, a match of at least six nucleotides was required to both a V gene segment and a J gene segment. Rearrangements were called productive when the CDR3 lacked stop codons and stayed in frame with V and J; all others were non-productive. CDR3 was defined according to IMGT convention as the region running from the second conserved V-encoded cysteine to the conserved J-encoded phenylalanine. The earlier analysis of 500 to 600 of the donors excluded sequences that lacked an unambiguous match to a single V gene segment. In an earlier analysis of several hundred of the donors, V segments were called functional above 56.7% productive rearrangements and were called segregating when the between-donor standard deviation exceeded 5%. A statistical classification framework was built to diagnose cytomegalovirus status from the catalog of TCR beta chain sequences. A later analysis assigned V and J genes by comparing TCR nucleotide sequences with IMGT/GENE-DB human TR gene sequences. A later analysis assigned CDR3 sequences and most-parsimonious VDJ recombination scenarios with the TCRdist pipeline. In a later analysis, each TCR beta chain was defined by its CDR3 amino acid sequence together with its V-gene family, and reads without a unique V-gene family were excluded. To address suspected cross-contamination and a sequencing artifact, a later analysis removed approximately 590 highly shared, low-generation-probability nucleotide sequences. A later analysis calculated a clonal expansion index for each public chain from normalized within-repertoire ranks of inferred template counts. In a later analysis, generation probabilities were computed with a VDJ recombination model fitted to out-of-frame rearrangements, and the resulting probabilities were checked against IGoR. Hypergeometric tests were used in a later analysis to score TCR-TCR, TCR-HLA and TCR-CMV co-occurrence, with a repertoire-size bias correction applied to the TCR pairs. To estimate false discovery rates, a later analysis permuted the HLA or CMV assignments 20 times. In a later analysis, co-occurring TCRs were grouped using DBSCAN, with TCRdist sequence similarity added in when clustering inside HLA-allele-positive subsets. Repertoires with fewer than 30,000 or more than 120,000 public chains were left out of co-occurrence clustering, as were roughly five repertoires with anomalous nucleotide sharing. Not all clones reach the TCRdb copy of this immuneACCESS table, which keeps in-frame sequences only. Checked studies attribute under half of the gap to unresolved V genes and leave the rest unexplained. That table supplies the V and J calls and clone size; D and trimming were determined from the DNA. Here the sample has approximately 210,000 clones; approximately 86% occur a single time. More than 1.5% of the sample is in the top ten clones.

CDR1 LNHNV and CDR2 YYDKDF were looked up in the germline V gene (reference sequence). Counted from cysteine to phenylalanine, this CDR3 has 13 amino acids. Only the CDR3 DNA is retained, 39 bases long and in frame from the first base. V lost 5 bases and J lost 4 bases; the stretch between them is 9 bases long. Beyond this particular receptor, the publication reports: CMV serostatus was the only immune exposure information available for the cohort. The authors suggested that the approach could potentially be extended to other disease states and immunological phenotypes. A group of highly shared sequence variants was considered likely to be a technical artifact of the sequencing pipeline. According to a later genetic analysis, donors in an Asian-associated ancestry cluster had fewer N-insertions in productive TCRs than the approximately 630-donor mean. Correlated functional status among segregating V segments might reflect linkage disequilibrium, but an unknown experimental factor could not be ruled out. Across donors, most TCR sequences were observed very rarely, whereas some public TCRs were present in many individuals. A total of 164 TCR beta chains were listed by the study as associated with cytomegalovirus. The earlier analysis of some 540 of the donors excluded some 15 rarely observed V segments, including chromosome 9 orphons, because counts were too low. Compared with equally common non-associated chains, HLA-associated TCR beta chains in a later analysis were more clonally expanded and had lower generation probabilities. When HLA alleles, especially DR and DQ, strongly co-occurred, attributing TCR associations to individual alleles was difficult. A later analysis found that TCR association rates varied across HLA loci, with DRB1 alleles showing the most associated TCRs and HLA-C alleles the fewest. An earlier analysis of around 500 of the donors showed that most TCR beta V segments appeared in productive rearrangements either about 87% or about 30% of the time, which broadly matched IMGT annotations. Some IMGT-functional V segments, including TRBV6-2 and TRBV6-3, could not be distinguished by the 87-base-pair reads and were therefore excluded. In vitro tests confirmed that a few of the cytomegalovirus-associated TCR beta chains recognize cytomegalovirus antigens. V-gene and J-gene trimming of TCR beta chains was associated with a missense DCLRE1C variant in a later genetic analysis, and the association was replicated in an independent cohort. HLA typing was unavailable for some donors at each locus, so association tests used only the typed subset. A further reported finding was that TCR beta sequences accurately predicted the HLA-A and HLA-B alleles for most subjects in the first cohort. Most CMV-associated TCR beta chains appeared to be HLA-restricted in a later analysis, and the HLA associations seemed to be driven largely by CMV exposure. At a false discovery rate of 0.05, a later analysis linked 16,000 or so TCR beta sequences to specific HLA alleles. Presence/absence analyses assumed roughly uniform sequencing depth across donors, an assumption that may not hold. Only TCR beta chains were sequenced in this cohort, and the absence of alpha or paired-chain data limited detectable features. The classifier was reported to diagnose cytomegalovirus status with high specificity and sensitivity in both the original and validation cohorts. According to a later analysis, parvovirus B19, influenza, CMV and Epstein-Barr virus appeared linked to several top co-occurrence clusters.

This clone has a handful of counts. The clone's antigen remains unknown. The input lacks base qualities; no much larger clone sits a single base away. In total, approximately 690 healthy bone marrow donors made up the cohort. Cohort members were all nominally healthy when sampled, although unrecorded immune exposures were likely present. The donor was CMV seronegative and was included in the group of a few hundred seronegative cohort members. Every donor gave a peripheral blood sample, and the peripheral blood mononuclear cells from that sample were used for TCR beta sequencing. The Qiagen DNeasy Blood Extraction Kit was used to extract genomic DNA from the blood cell samples.

The clonotype was recovered from a woman aged 18-35 years in good health and CMV-seronegative. The chain employs TRBV15 and TRBJ1-5; the D gene cannot be named for sure. The sequencing input was PBMCs. The base sequence is TGTGCCACCAGCCGGGAGAAAAATCAGCCCCAGCATTTT. Translated, this is CATSREKNQPQHF. With the portions outside the CDR3 filled from the reference TRBV15 and TRBJ1-5 genes, the complete variable region becomes DAMVIQNPRYQVTQFGKPVTLSCSQTLNHNVMYWYQQKSSQAPKLLFHYYDKDFNNEADTPDNFQSRRPNTSFCFLDIRSPGLGDTAMYLCATSREKNQPQHFGDGTRLSIL.